These 21 T cell receptor beta chains were sequenced from one sample in a study of blood T cell repertoires in COVID-19. Repertoires were generated with immunoSEQ multiplex PCR, while TCRdb's copy carries only in-frame clones and drops some. Seen here are some 50,000 clones, roughly 83% observed once, and the top ten hold around 50%. Sequencing used peripheral blood. The source is a man between 70 and 80 years old with acute or convalescent COVID-19.

This clone was recorded only once. This chain uses TRBV6-5 with TRBJ1-2, with 9 bases matching TRBD1. Germline trimming cut 2 bases from V and 6 bases from J; bases unmatched to any gene: 4. The CDR3 has 14 residues. The germline CDR1 and CDR2 sequences are MNHEY and SVGAGI. Here the CDR3 reads CASSYQQGADGYTF. In nucleotides, the CDR3 is TGTGCCAGCAGTTACCAACAGGGGGCGGATGGCTACACCTTC.

The genes are TRBV30 and TRBJ2-5, with TRBD1 as a possible D gene (6 bases). The V end was cut by 1 base, the J end by 1 base, with 7 bases between. Germline CDR1 GTSNPN, CDR2 SVGIG (reference sequence). The CDR3 length is 13 residues. The CDR3 DNA sequence: TGTGCCTGGAGTGCCAGGGGCCAAGAGACCCAGTACTTC. Amino acid sequence: CAWSARGQETQYF.

This clone was seen a few times. The chain uses TRBV2 and TRBJ1-2, with a weak D call TRBD1 (6 bases). Germline values: CDR1 SNHLY, CDR2 FYNNEI. V lost 7 bases, J lost 5 bases, and 17 bases lay in between. The CDR3 extends over 14 amino acids. The CDR3, as DNA: TGTGCCAGCACCCCCGAAGGCAGGGGTTATGGCTACACCTTC. This gives the protein CASTPEGRGYGYTF. The variable domain in full, with the rest retrieved from reference TRBV2 and TRBJ1-2, is EPEVTQTPSHQVTQMGQEVILRCVPISNHLYFYWYRQILGQKVEFLVSFYNNEISEKSEIFDDQFSVERPDGSNFTLKIRSTKLEDSAMYFCASTPEGRGYGYTFGSGTRLTVV.

The chain couples TRBV9 to TRBJ2-1, with 8 bases fitting TRBD2. CDR1 and CDR2 from the germline V gene are SGDLS and YYNGEE. This CDR3 spans 16 amino acids. The trim removed 6 bases at V and 0 bases at J, leaving 8 bases unmatched. For the CDR3, the DNA is TGTGCCAGCACGCGGGGGGTCTCTGGCTCCTACAATGAGCAGTTCTTC. Its translation: CASTRGVSGSYNEQFF. Filled out from reference TRBV9 and TRBJ2-1, the complete variable domain reads DSGVTQTPKHLITATGQRVTLRCSPRSGDLSVYWYQQSLDQGLQFLIQYYNGEERAKGNILERFSAQQFPDLHSELNLSSLELGDSALYFCASTRGVSGSYNEQFFGPGTRLTVL.

The chain carries TRBV11-3 and TRBJ1-5; no clear D. V was pared by 5 bases and J by 4 bases, with 9 bases between. CDR1 and CDR2 from the germline V gene are SGHNT and YENEEA. This CDR3 comprises 13 residues. The CDR3 DNA is TGTGCCAGCAGCCGGACTCAGAATCAGCCCCAGCATTTT. Its protein is CASSRTQNQPQHF.

This chain joins TRBV11-2 and TRBJ2-2, with 7 bases fitting TRBD1. There are 15 residues in the CDR3. Germline CDR1 and CDR2: SGHAT and FQNNGV. Trimming cost V 5 bases and J 1 base; bases outside gene matches: 4. The CDR3 reads CASSPRTGNTGELFF. CDR3 bases: TGTGCCAGCAGCCCCCGGACAGGGAACACCGGGGAGCTGTTTTTT.

This clone came up once. This chain uses TRBV7-9 with TRBJ2-1; TRBD2 aligns across 7 bases. V lost 1 base and J lost 10; bases outside the gene matches: 4. From germline, CDR1 is SEHNR and CDR2 FQNEAQ (reference sequence). The CDR3 sequence is 13 residues long. The CDR3 sequence is CASSLGLAREQFF. In DNA, the CDR3 is TGTGCCAGCAGCTTAGGACTAGCCAGGGAGCAGTTCTTC.

This clone was observed a few times. The gene calls are TRBV6-5 and TRBJ2-3, with 7 bases aligning to TRBD2. Germline V CDR1 and CDR2: MNHEY, SVGAGI. V gave up 5 bases and J gave up 10 bases; unmatched junction bases: 6. This CDR3 has 12 amino acids. The CDR3 nucleotides read TGTGCCAGCAGTACCCTGAGCGGGGCGCAGTATTTT. It codes for CASSTLSGAQYF.

This clone showed up just once. In DNA, the CDR3 is TGCAGCGTCGATGGGCAGTGGAACTATGGCTACACCTTC. It yields the protein CSVDGQWNYGYTF. The chain uses TRBV29-1 and TRBJ1-2; no firm D call. This CDR3 has 13 amino acids. The germline gives CDR1 SQVTM, CDR2 ANQGSEA. The germline V and J ends were trimmed by 6 bases and 2 bases, with 13 bases remaining between them.

This sequence joins TRBV6-5 and TRBJ2-7, with TRBD1 identical over 9 bases. This CDR3 is 14 amino acids long. Germline V gene lookup returns CDR1 MNHEY and CDR2 SVGAGI. V lost 7 bases and J lost 3; bases outside the gene matches: 7. In DNA form, the CDR3 reads TGTGCCAGCACCCCGGGACAGGGTATCTACGAGCAGTACTTC. Its protein product is CASTPGQGIYEQYF.

This sequence joins TRBV5-1 and TRBJ2-5; a weak D match, TRBD1 (6 bases). Germline-derived CDR1 and CDR2 are SGHRS and YFSETQ. The CDR3 is 14 residues long. V lost 3 bases to trimming and J lost 2 bases, with 11 bases between them. The CDR3, as DNA: TGCGCCAGCAGCTCCAAGACAGGACAAGAGACCCAGTACTTC. This sequence encodes CASSSKTGQETQYF.

This chain links TRBV5-6 with TRBJ1-2; perhaps TRBD1 as D (6 bases). Per the germline V gene, CDR1 is SGHDT and CDR2 is YYEEEE. The germline V and J ends were trimmed by 5 bases and 4 bases, with 15 bases remaining between them. This CDR3 contains 14 residues. In DNA form, the CDR3 reads TGTGCCAGCAGTTTCCAGACAGGATTCTATGGCTACACCTTC. This sequence encodes CASSFQTGFYGYTF.

The chain uses TRBV3-1 (or the pseudogene TRBV3-2) and TRBJ1-1; D is possibly TRBD1 (6 bases). The CDR3 spans 15 residues. Germline CDR1 LGHDT, CDR2 YNNKEL (reference sequence). Trimming cost V 1 base and J 1 base, with 10 bases left between them. The CDR3 loop is CASSQGRGANTEAFF. The CDR3 DNA reads as TGTGCCAGCAGCCAAGGCAGGGGAGCGAACACTGAAGCTTTCTTT.

This rearrangement joins TRBV4-3 to TRBJ1-2; weak D call: TRBD1 (6 bases). Per the germline V gene, CDR1 is LGHNA and CDR2 is YSLEER. Trimming shortened V by 3 bases and J by 5 bases, and 13 bases separated the two germline ends. The CDR3 totals 14 residues. The CDR3 protein is CASSHDQGTYGYTF. In DNA form, the CDR3 reads TGCGCCAGCAGCCACGATCAGGGGACGTATGGCTACACCTTC.

V and J are TRBV2 and TRBJ1-4; the D gene is possibly TRBD1 (5 bases). CDR3 size: 15 residues. Per the germline V gene, CDR1 is SNHLY and CDR2 is FYNNEI. V shed 6 bases and J shed 0 bases, with 11 bases lying between them. Written as DNA, the CDR3 is TGTGCCAGCAGGGCAATCAGGGCAACTAATGAAAAACTGTTTTTT. It translates to CASRAIRATNEKLFF.

The count of this clone is one. The limits of the CDR3 on the DNA are not certain, so only TCRdb's listed CDR3 is given. The rearrangement uses TRBV6-2 or TRBV6-3 and TRBJ2-7; the table calls TRBD1, which could not be checked here. Inclusive of both ends, the CDR3 amounts to 15 amino acids. Germline-derived CDR1 and CDR2 are MNHEY and SVGEGT. CDR3 sequence reads: CASSSSTETSYEQYF.

The V call is TRBV25-1, the J call TRBJ1-1; TRBD1 might be the D (5 bases). The CDR3 has 15 amino acids. The germline V gene encodes CDR1 MGHDK and CDR2 SYGVNS. The ends were cut back, 3 bases at V and 2 bases at J, with 13 bases in the middle. CDR3 nucleotide sequence: TGTGCCAGCAGTGATGTGGCAGGGATAAACACTGAAGCTTTCTTT. It is translated as CASSDVAGINTEAFF.

The V gene is TRBV12-3 or TRBV12-4, the J gene TRBJ2-2; weak D call: TRBD2 (5 bases). V was cut by 7 bases and J by 7 bases, with 10 bases left in between. The CDR3 spans 12 residues. CDR3 loop: CASTLGGGELFF. In DNA form, the CDR3 reads TGTGCCAGCACCCTTGGAGGCGGGGAGCTGTTTTTT.

V usage is TRBV15 and J usage is TRBJ2-2; unclear D gene. The CDR3 consists of 12 residues. Germline V lookup: CDR1 LNHNV, CDR2 YYDKDF (reference sequence). Trimming took off 1 base at V and 6 bases at J, with 3 bases between the two ends. CDR3 amino acids: CATSRAAGELFF. DNA for the CDR3: TGTGCCACCAGCAGAGCCGCCGGGGAGCTGTTTTTT.

The J gene is TRBJ1-4, the V gene TRBV30; 8 bases align to TRBD1. The V gene end was trimmed by 1 base and the J gene end by 4 bases; junction bases not matched to a gene: 5. Germline V lookup: CDR1 GTSNPN, CDR2 SVGIG (reference sequence). The CDR3 spans 15 residues. The CDR3: CAWSADRVDNEKLFF. The CDR3 region has the DNA TGTGCCTGGAGTGCGGACAGGGTCGATAATGAAAAACTGTTTTTT.

This clone was recorded a few times. This rearrangement joins TRBV6-2 or TRBV6-3 to TRBJ1-5; D remains ambiguous. The V and J ends lost 4 bases and 9 bases respectively, with 13 bases between them. The CDR3 is 13 residues long. Looked up from germline, CDR1 is MNHEY and CDR2 is SVGEGT. The CDR3 nucleotides are TGTGCCAGCAGTTGGGCAGACCCTCTGCCCCAGCATTTT. Its protein is CASSWADPLPQHF.